A selection of T cell receptor beta chains follows, all from one sample in a study of blood T cell repertoires in COVID-19. The table came from immunoSEQ multiplex PCR; TCRdb's copy has only in-frame clones and leaves some out. The profile shows 150,000 or so clones, around 90% of them singletons. What was sequenced was PBMCs or T cells enriched from blood (not recorded which). Receptors were obtained from a woman in her thirties or forties who had been exposed to COVID-19. The CDR3 runs from the conserved cysteine through the conserved F or W. D genes are given only for firm matches. Rows may omit the clone size; those that give it use once, few, many or a size class.

V: TRBV7-2; J: TRBJ1-5; length: 15; D: NA; size: NA; DNA: TGTGCCAGCAGCGAAAAAGGGGGAGATAATCAGCCCCAGCATTTT; CDR3: CASSEKGGDNQPQHF
V: TRBV28; J: TRBJ2-2; length: 14; D: TRBD1; size: NA; DNA: TGTGCCAGCAGTGAAGGACAGGGGACCGGGGAGCTGTTTTTT; CDR3: CASSEGQGTGELFF
V: TRBV4-1; J: TRBJ1-2; length: 15; D: NA; size: NA; DNA: TGCGCCAGCAGCCAAGATATTAGAAATAACTATGGCTACACCTTC; CDR3: CASSQDIRNNYGYTF
V: TRBV10-3; J: TRBJ2-2; length: 14; D: TRBD2; size: few; DNA: TGTGCTTCAAGGGTGTCCGGGGGGACCGGGGAGCTGTTTTTT; CDR3: CASRVSGGTGELFF
V: TRBV11-2; J: TRBJ2-5; length: 15; D: NA; size: NA; DNA: TGTGCCAGCAGCTTAGGGCCAGACATCCAAGAGACCCAGTACTTC; CDR3: CASSLGPDIQETQYF
V: TRBV29-1; J: TRBJ1-4; length: 13; D: NA; size: NA; DNA: TGCAGCGTCGCGACGCGGATGGGTGAAAAACTGTTTTTT; CDR3: CSVATRMGEKLFF
V: TRBV6-5; J: TRBJ1-1; length: 11; D: NA; size: once; DNA: TGTGCCGGTCGACGAGGAGGTGAAGCTTTCTTT; CDR3: CAGRRGGEAFF
V: TRBV2; J: TRBJ1-6; length: 16; D: TRBD1; size: NA; DNA: TGTGCCAGCAGAAGGGACAGGGGCCAGAATAATTCACCCCTCCACTTT; CDR3: CASRRDRGQNNSPLHF
V: TRBV28; J: TRBJ1-5; length: 14; D: TRBD1; size: NA; DNA: TGTGCCAGCAGAGGACAGGGAGGAAATCAGCCCCAGCATTTT; CDR3: CASRGQGGNQPQHF
V: TRBV6-2/TRBV6-3; J: TRBJ1-1; length: 12; D: NA; size: NA; DNA: TGTGCCAGCAGTCTCCCAAGGGAGATCGCTTTCTTT; CDR3: CASSLPREIAFF
V: TRBV5-1; J: TRBJ1-5; length: 15; D: NA; size: NA; DNA: TGCGCCAGCAGCTTGGCGGGCGAGGGGAGGCAGCCCCAGCATTTT; CDR3: CASSLAGEGRQPQHF
V: TRBV7-6; J: TRBJ1-4; length: 14; D: TRBD1; size: once; DNA: TGTGCCAGCAGCGCGACAGGGCTAAGGGAAAAACTGTTTTTT; CDR3: CASSATGLREKLFF
V: TRBV20-1; J: TRBJ2-2; length: 14; D: NA; size: NA; DNA: TGCAGTGCTAGTTCGCAGGGGAACACCGGGGAGCTGTTTTTT; CDR3: CSASSQGNTGELFF
V: TRBV19; J: TRBJ1-2; length: 12; D: NA; size: once; DNA: TGTGCCAGTAGTATCGGGGACTATGGCTACACCTTC; CDR3: CASSIGDYGYTF
V: TRBV5-1; J: TRBJ2-5; length: 16; D: TRBD2; size: NA; DNA: TGCGCCAGCAGCTTAATGCTAGCGGGAGGTGGGGAGACCCAGTACTTC; CDR3: CASSLMLAGGGETQYF
V: TRBV19; J: TRBJ1-4; length: 13; D: NA; size: NA; DNA: TGTGCCAGTACTGGACAGTTTAATGAAAAACTGTTTTTT; CDR3: CASTGQFNEKLFF
V: TRBV2; J: TRBJ1-2; length: 11; D: NA; size: NA; DNA: TGTGCCAGCGAAGGGGGTAATGGCTACACCTTC; CDR3: CASEGGNGYTF
V: TRBV3-1/TRBV3-2; J: TRBJ1-2; length: 16; D: NA; size: few; DNA: TGTGCCAGCAGCCAAGAGATGGTCAGGAGGTCAGGTGGCTACACCTTC; CDR3: CASSQEMVRRSGGYTF
V: TRBV24-1; J: TRBJ2-2; length: 16; D: TRBD2; size: NA; DNA: TGTGCCACCAGTGATTCTAGCGGGAGGGCCACCGGGGAGCTGTTTTTT; CDR3: CATSDSSGRATGELFF
V: TRBV7-9; J: TRBJ2-7; length: 14; D: NA; size: few; DNA: TGTGCCAGCAGCTTAAGGACAGTGGCAAACGAGCAGTACTTC; CDR3: CASSLRTVANEQYF
V: TRBV9; J: TRBJ2-5; length: 16; D: NA; size: NA; DNA: TGTGCCAGCAGCGTAGCCCCAGGGGAGGGCCAAGAGACCCAGTACTTC; CDR3: CASSVAPGEGQETQYF
V: TRBV5-1; J: TRBJ2-5; length: 14; D: TRBD2; size: NA; DNA: TGCGCCAGCAGCCGACTAGCGGGACAAGAGACCCAGTACTTC; CDR3: CASSRLAGQETQYF
V: TRBV7-2; J: TRBJ2-3; length: 14; D: NA; size: NA; DNA: TGTGCCAGCAGCCCCGGGACTAGCACAGATACGCAGTATTTT; CDR3: CASSPGTSTDTQYF
V: TRBV7-8; J: TRBJ2-5; length: 14; D: NA; size: NA; DNA: TGTGCCAGCCGCGGACAGATAAGACAAGAGACCCAGTACTTC; CDR3: CASRGQIRQETQYF
V: TRBV9; J: TRBJ2-3; length: 16; D: TRBD2; size: once; DNA: TGTGCCAGCAGCGAGGGAGCGGGAGGGCCATCAGATACGCAGTATTTT; CDR3: CASSEGAGGPSDTQYF
V: TRBV4-3; J: TRBJ1-6; length: 15; D: NA; size: NA; DNA: TGCGCCAGCAGCCACGACAGAAATTATAATTCACCCCTCCACTTT; CDR3: CASSHDRNYNSPLHF
V: TRBV7-8; J: TRBJ1-1; length: 14; D: NA; size: NA; DNA: TGTGCCAGCAGCTCCCTCCGGGAGAACACTGAAGCTTTCTTT; CDR3: CASSSLRENTEAFF
V: TRBV11-2; J: TRBJ2-7; length: 14; D: TRBD2; size: NA; DNA: TGTGCCAGCCGAATAGCGGGAGTCCCCTACGAGCAGTACTTC; CDR3: CASRIAGVPYEQYF
V: TRBV19; J: TRBJ2-7; length: 14; D: NA; size: NA; DNA: TGTGCCAGTAGTATAAGTTCCCAGGGGTACGAGCAGTACTTC; CDR3: CASSISSQGYEQYF
V: TRBV7-2; J: TRBJ1-5; length: 14; D: NA; size: NA; DNA: TGTGCCAGCAGCTTAGACGGGTTCAATCAGCCCCAGCATTTT; CDR3: CASSLDGFNQPQHF
V: TRBV29-1; J: TRBJ2-7; length: 12; D: NA; size: NA; DNA: TGCAGCGTATTAGACAGAACCTACGAGCAGTACTTC; CDR3: CSVLDRTYEQYF
V: TRBV7-9; J: TRBJ2-2; length: 13; D: NA; size: once; DNA: TGTGCCAGCAGCTTAGTAGCGGCCGGGGAGCTGTTTTTT; CDR3: CASSLVAAGELFF
V: TRBV9; J: TRBJ1-1; length: 15; D: NA; size: few; DNA: TGTGCCAGCAGCGCAACTACAGGATTTAACACTGAAGCTTTCTTT; CDR3: CASSATTGFNTEAFF
V: TRBV19; J: TRBJ1-5; length: 18; D: NA; size: NA; DNA: TGTGCCAGTAGTATAGATCTTGGGGGGGCCCGGCCCAATCAGCCCCAGCATTTT; CDR3: CASSIDLGGARPNQPQHF
V: TRBV7-9; J: TRBJ1-2; length: 14; D: NA; size: NA; DNA: TGTGCCAGCAGCTTAGCAGAGGAGGACTATGGCTACACCTTC; CDR3: CASSLAEEDYGYTF
V: TRBV24-1; J: TRBJ2-1; length: 18; D: TRBD1; size: NA; DNA: TGTGCCACCAGTGGACCCGGGACAGGGGTCCATGCCTACAATGAGCAGTTCTTC; CDR3: CATSGPGTGVHAYNEQFF
V: TRBV20-1; J: TRBJ2-7; length: 14; D: TRBD1; size: NA; DNA: TGCAGTGCTAGTACCGGGACAGGGAGGCACGAGCAGTACTTC; CDR3: CSASTGTGRHEQYF
V: TRBV7-2; J: TRBJ2-5; length: 14; D: NA; size: NA; DNA: TGTGCCAGCAGTAGGGGGGGGACACAAGAGACCCAGTACTTC; CDR3: CASSRGGTQETQYF
V: TRBV5-1; J: TRBJ1-2; length: 14; D: NA; size: once; DNA: TGCGCCAGCAGCTTGTGGCCAGCTAACTATGGCTACACCTTC; CDR3: CASSLWPANYGYTF
V: TRBV4-3; J: TRBJ1-5; length: 17; D: TRBD1; size: NA; DNA: TGCGCCAGCAGCCAAGATTGGTTGGGACAGGGGTATCAGCCCCAGCATTTT; CDR3: CASSQDWLGQGYQPQHF
V: TRBV5-1; J: TRBJ1-2; length: 14; D: NA; size: NA; DNA: TGCGCCAGCAGCTTTATGACAGAACCATATGGCTACACCTTC; CDR3: CASSFMTEPYGYTF
V: TRBV5-4; J: TRBJ1-1; length: 15; D: NA; size: NA; DNA: TGTGCCAGCAGCTCCCCGGGGGGCATGAACACTGAAGCTTTCTTT; CDR3: CASSSPGGMNTEAFF
V: TRBV7-3; J: TRBJ2-2; length: 16; D: NA; size: NA; DNA: TGTGCCAGCAGGAAGACAGATGCGTCGAGCACCGGGGAGCTGTTTTTT; CDR3: CASRKTDASSTGELFF
V: TRBV10-1; J: TRBJ2-5; length: 12; D: TRBD1; size: NA; DNA: TGCGCCAGCGGACGGACAGGGGAGACCCAGTACTTC; CDR3: CASGRTGETQYF
V: TRBV11-2; J: TRBJ2-7; length: 14; D: NA; size: NA; DNA: TGTGCCAGCAGCTTATTCCCGGGAGTGTACGAGCAGTACTTC; CDR3: CASSLFPGVYEQYF
V: TRBV3-1/TRBV3-2; J: TRBJ1-5; length: 13; D: NA; size: NA; DNA: TGTGCCAGCAGCCAAGATTGGCGAGGGCCCCAGCATTTT; CDR3: CASSQDWRGPQHF
V: TRBV12-3/TRBV12-4; J: TRBJ1-1; length: 13; D: NA; size: NA; DNA: TGTGCCAGCACCGGGTACCTAAACACTGAAGCTTTCTTT; CDR3: CASTGYLNTEAFF